This T cell receptor beta chain was recorded in a study of CD8 T cells in ankylosing spondylitis. One entry per CDR3 protein, called by TCRdb with MiXCR from the 5' RACE reads. Among approximately 250,000 distinct CDR3 sequences listed, approximately 30% were seen once. This clonotype was seen a handful of times. Its antigen is unidentified. Notes on the study in general: Seemingly distinctive of ankylosing spondylitis blood was a TCR beta motif formed by eight highly homologous variants. Clones tied to disease were said to be significantly enriched in matched ankylosing spondylitis synovial fluid. Both synovial fluid and blood in reactive arthritis had previously been reported to carry some motif variants.

The V gene lost 1 base and the J gene lost 0 bases, with 13 bases spanning the gap. Germline V gene lookup returns CDR1 DFQATT and CDR2 SNEGSKA (reference sequence). The length of the CDR3 is 16 residues. This rearrangement joins TRBV20-1 to TRBJ1-3; TRBD1 might be the D (5 bases). The sample taken for sequencing was blood, either unsorted or a sorted T cell fraction (not recorded which). The clonotype was recovered from a male donor with ankylosing spondylitis or in good health (not recorded which). The CDR3 DNA reads as TGCAGTGCTAGAGGGGACGGGTCCGGCTCTGGAAACACCATATATTTT. It encodes CSARGDGSGSGNTIYF.